The present T cell receptor beta chain was sequenced within a study of immune evolution from preneoplasia to lung adenocarcinoma. Overall study results and limits: Top clone frequencies peaked in normal lung, apparently declining through invasive adenocarcinoma.

With regard to this clone: As yet, its antigen is unknown.

Resections took place in Japan or China from the mid-2010s to the late 2010s. Germline lookup yields CDR1 KGHSY and CDR2 FQNENV. This CDR3 has 13 residues. V lost 0 bases and J 7 bases, leaving 10 bases between the germline ends. The method was immunoSEQ multiplex PCR; TCRdb's version includes in-frame clones alone and lacks a portion of them. The profile covers thousands of clones, with roughly four fifths appearing a single time and 13% to 15% taken by the ten largest. The receptor comes from a person aged 40-50 years with lung adenocarcinoma. The sequencing sample was made of FFPE adjacent normal lung tissue. The genes are TRBV16 and TRBJ2-7; no firm D call. The CDR3 DNA is TGTGCCAGCAGCCAATCGTCGTCTCGAGAGCAGTACTTC. The encoded protein is CASSQSSSREQYF. Drawing the rest from reference TRBV16 and TRBJ2-7, the complete variable domain is GEEVAQTPKHLVRGEGQKAKLYCAPIKGHSYVFWYQQVLKNEFKFLISFQNENVFDETGMPKERFSAKCLPNSPCSLEIQATKLEDSAVYFCASSQSSSREQYFGPGTRLTVT.